A single sample is the source of the 24 T cell receptor beta chains below, sequenced in a study of cytomegalovirus exposure and HLA in healthy donors. Some clones are missing from TCRdb's copy, which holds only in-frame ones; the method was immunoSEQ multiplex PCR. Altogether approximately 270,000 clones are present, 80% to 90% being singletons, with the ten largest covering roughly 0.99%. The sample comprised PBMCs. All receptors come from a woman between 18 and 30 years old in good health and CMV-seronegative.

The chain combines TRBV6-1 with TRBJ1-5, with 10 bases fitting TRBD1. Looked up from germline, CDR1 is MNHNS and CDR2 is SASEGT. CDR3 length: 17 amino acids. Germline trimming cut 0 bases from V and 4 bases from J; bases unmatched to any gene: 6. This chain's CDR3 is CASSEALRDRGNQPQHF. CDR3 in DNA: TGTGCCAGCAGTGAAGCCCTAAGGGACAGGGGAAATCAGCCCCAGCATTTT.

The chain employs TRBV28 and TRBJ1-1, with unresolved D. Germline loops: CDR1 MDHEN, CDR2 SYDVKM. The CDR3 covers 14 residues. V lost 8 bases and J 1 base, leaving 14 bases between the germline ends. CDR3 sequence reads: CASHSMGGNTEAFF. Written as DNA, the CDR3 is TGTGCCAGCCATTCTATGGGAGGGAACACTGAAGCTTTCTTT.

The gene calls are TRBV28 and TRBJ2-5; 11 bases line up with TRBD2. The V and J ends lost 6 bases and 5 bases, in that order; junction bases with no gene match: 17. From germline, CDR1 is MDHEN and CDR2 SYDVKM. This CDR3 is built from 18 residues. The CDR3 sequence is CASSSFRGILAGDETQYF. The CDR3 DNA sequence: TGTGCCAGCAGCTCATTTCGGGGGATACTAGCGGGGGACGAGACCCAGTACTTC.

In its sample, this clone was seen once. The chain is built from TRBV4-3 and TRBJ2-7, with 7 bases matching TRBD1. Unmatched junction bases numbered 7, after V lost 0 bases and J lost 2 bases. The length of the CDR3 is 16 residues. Looked up from germline, CDR1 is LGHNA and CDR2 is YSLEER. CDR3 in amino acids: CASSQERGQGAYEQYF. The CDR3 DNA is TGCGCCAGCAGCCAAGAACGGGGCCAGGGGGCCTACGAGCAGTACTTC.

The chain is built from TRBV7-2 and TRBJ2-7; D perhaps matches TRBD2 (5 bases). The ends were cut back, 1 base at V and 0 bases at J, with 13 bases in the middle. Germline V CDR1 and CDR2: SGHTA, FQGNSA. This CDR3 is 16 amino acids long. The CDR3 coding sequence is TGTGCCAGCAGCTTAGAAGGCGGGCCCAGCTCCTACGAGCAGTACTTC. Protein sequence: CASSLEGGPSSYEQYF.

V usage is TRBV7-2 and J usage is TRBJ1-2; tentatively, D is TRBD1 (5 bases). Deletions cut 8 bases from V and 4 bases from J, with 26 bases between. This CDR3 has 17 residues. CDR1 and CDR2 (germline): SGHTA, FQGNSA. The CDR3 DNA is TGTGCCAGCGCAGTCCTTTTTTTCATGACAGCACCCTATGGCTACACCTTC. Its protein is CASAVLFFMTAPYGYTF.

V usage is TRBV10-3 and J usage is TRBJ2-6, with a tentative D call TRBD1 (6 bases). The V and J ends lost 8 bases and 0 bases respectively, with 11 bases between them. The germline CDR1 and CDR2 sequences are ENHRY and SYGVKD. The CDR3 has 15 amino acids. The CDR3 DNA sequence: TGTGCCATCGCCAGGGGACCCTCTGGGGCCAACGTCCTGACTTTC. It translates to CAIARGPSGANVLTF.

The J gene is TRBJ2-7, the V gene TRBV27; 13 bases agree with TRBD2. Germline loops: CDR1 MNHEY, CDR2 SMNVEV (reference sequence). V lost 7 bases, J lost 4 bases, and 7 bases stayed unmatched. The CDR3 has 15 residues. The DNA for the CDR3 is TGTGCCAGCACACTACTAGCGGGGGGGAAATACGAGCAGTACTTC. The encoded protein is CASTLLAGGKYEQYF.

The V call is TRBV2, the J call TRBJ2-3; the match to TRBD2 covers 12 bases. The CDR3 loop spans 16 amino acids. J was trimmed by 1 base and V by 3 bases; bases with no gene match: 2. Germline CDR1 reads SNHLY; CDR2 reads FYNNEI. The CDR3 DNA is TGTGCCAGCAGTGACTGGACTAGCGGGGGCACAGATACGCAGTATTTT. Its protein is CASSDWTSGGTDTQYF.

The rearrangement links TRBV4-1 to TRBJ2-1, with 9 bases identical to TRBD2. Germline V lookup: CDR1 MGHRA, CDR2 YSYEKL. The CDR3 totals 13 residues. The V gene end was trimmed by 10 bases and the J gene end by 7 bases; junction bases not matched to a gene: 8. The CDR3 sequence: CATGGRERNEQFF. Written as DNA, the CDR3 is TGCGCCACCGGCGGGAGGGAGAGGAATGAGCAGTTCTTC.

A few counts support this clone. This chain joins TRBV4-3 and TRBJ1-2; D remains ambiguous. Germline V lookup: CDR1 LGHNA, CDR2 YSLEER. The length of the CDR3 is 13 residues. The V and J ends lost 1 base and 4 bases respectively, with 7 bases between them. CDR3 DNA sequence: TGCGCCAGCAGCCAAGGAGAGAGCTATGGCTACACCTTC. It yields the protein CASSQGESYGYTF.

The chain has TRBV6-5 and TRBJ1-2; D is unresolved. CDR1 and CDR2 (germline): MNHEY, SVGAGI. With 8 bases removed from V and 0 bases from J, the gap between germline ends came to 7 bases. The CDR3 spans 12 residues. This CDR3 is CASRFTNYGYTF. CDR3 nucleotide sequence: TGTGCCAGCCGGTTCACTAACTATGGCTACACCTTC.

This chain links TRBV6-1 with TRBJ2-2; 7 bases fit TRBD1. V lost 5 bases, J lost 2 bases, and 2 bases stayed unmatched. CDR1 is MNHNS, CDR2 SASEGT, per germline. The CDR3 extends over 14 amino acids. The DNA for the CDR3 is TGTGCCAGCAGTACAGGGGTTAACACCGGGGAGCTGTTTTTT. Encoded protein: CASSTGVNTGELFF.

The gene calls are TRBV9 and TRBJ2-2; D gene unclear. Germline-derived CDR1 and CDR2 are SGDLS and YYNGEE. This CDR3 region has 16 residues. Trimming pared 0 bases from V and 1 base from J, leaving 10 bases between. The CDR3 nucleotides read TGTGCCAGCAGCGTAGGATCGGTTCTGAACACCGGGGAGCTGTTTTTT. Translating it yields CASSVGSVLNTGELFF. Based on the CDR3 plus reference TRBV9 and TRBJ2-2, the full variable domain is DSGVTQTPKHLITATGQRVTLRCSPRSGDLSVYWYQQSLDQGLQFLIQYYNGEERAKGNILERFSAQQFPDLHSELNLSSLELGDSALYFCASSVGSVLNTGELFFGEGSRLTVL.

The V gene is TRBV10-3, the J gene TRBJ1-4; D perhaps matches TRBD1 (5 bases). V shed 2 bases and J shed 4 bases, with 17 bases lying between them. There are 17 residues in the CDR3. Germline V gene sequence: CDR1 ENHRY, CDR2 SYGVKD. The CDR3 sequence is CAISEDDGGGINEKLFF. The CDR3 DNA reads as TGTGCCATCAGTGAGGATGACGGGGGGGGAATTAATGAAAAACTGTTTTTT.

This chain joins TRBV7-8 and TRBJ1-5, with TRBD1 as a possible D gene (5 bases). V was pared by 4 bases and J by 13 bases, with 17 bases between. The CDR3 has 13 residues. The germline gives CDR1 SGHVS, CDR2 FQNEAQ. CDR3 amino acids: CASSSSITTEQHF. As DNA, the CDR3 is TGTGCCAGCAGCTCTTCGATTACGACAGAACAGCATTTT. Combining the CDR3 with reference TRBV7-8 and TRBJ1-5 gives the whole variable domain GAGVSQSPRYKVAKRGQDVALRCDPISGHVSLFWYQQALGQGPEFLTYFQNEAQLDKSGLPSDRFFAERPEGSVSTLKIQRTQQEDSAVYLCASSSSITTEQHFGDGTRLSIL.

The rearrangement links TRBV7-2 to TRBJ2-1, with D unresolved. Germline lookup yields CDR1 SGHTA and CDR2 FQGNSA. The CDR3 is 12 residues long. Trimming shortened V by 6 bases and J by 8 bases, and 11 bases separated the two germline ends. The CDR3 is CASSSAWHEQFF. The CDR3 DNA is TGTGCCAGCAGTTCCGCTTGGCATGAGCAGTTCTTC.

This chain connects TRBV6-1 to TRBJ2-1; no reliable D call. The CDR3 has 15 amino acids. Trimming left V 3 bases short and J 3 bases short, with 12 bases between. Looked up from germline, CDR1 is MNHNS and CDR2 is SASEGT. The CDR3 sequence is CASSDMETYYNEQFF. The CDR3 region has the DNA TGTGCCAGCAGTGATATGGAGACCTACTACAATGAGCAGTTCTTC.

The chain has TRBV27 and TRBJ2-5; 10 nucleotides match TRBD2. With V trimmed by 7 bases and J by 4 bases, 9 bases remained unmatched. The germline gives CDR1 MNHEY, CDR2 SMNVEV (reference sequence). The CDR3 consists of 15 residues. The CDR3 DNA is TGTGCCAGCAAGGACCTCTTAGCGGGGGGAGAGACCCAGTACTTC. Its protein product is CASKDLLAGGETQYF.

The chain links TRBV4-3 to TRBJ1-2, with 10 bases that match TRBD1. The CDR3 contains 15 residues. V shed 4 bases and J 1 base; nucleotides not matched to a gene: 3. Germline V CDR1 and CDR2: LGHNA, YSLEER. The DNA of the CDR3 is TGCGCCAGCAGCCGGGACAGGGGATATAACTATGGCTACACCTTC. Residues: CASSRDRGYNYGYTF.

This chain links TRBV4-1 with TRBJ1-6; 7 nucleotides match TRBD1. The CDR3 spans 14 residues. Losses at the gene ends were 8 bases for V and 7 bases for J; bases not matched to a gene: 8. Per germline, CDR1 MGHRA and CDR2 YSYEKL. This chain's CDR3 is CASSRETGNSPLHF. DNA for the CDR3: TGCGCCAGCTCCCGGGAGACAGGGAATTCACCCCTCCACTTT.

The J gene is TRBJ1-2, the V gene TRBV30; D remains unclear. V was cut by 0 bases and J by 1 base, with 6 bases left in between. The CDR3 contains 13 residues. CDR1 and CDR2 from the germline V gene are GTSNPN and SVGIG (reference sequence). The CDR3 is CAWSVRHNYGYTF. In DNA form, the CDR3 reads TGTGCCTGGAGTGTACGACATAACTATGGCTACACCTTC.

The chain links TRBV27 to TRBJ1-3; D is unclear. The CDR3 runs to 15 residues. Germline loops: CDR1 MNHEY, CDR2 SMNVEV (reference sequence). V was cut by 5 bases and J by 0 bases, with 11 bases left in between. DNA of the CDR3: TGTGCCAGCAGTCCCTCGGCAGGCTCTGGAAACACCATATATTTT. Translation gives CASSPSAGSGNTIYF.

The chain joins TRBV27 to TRBJ2-7, with D possibly matching TRBD1 (5 bases). The CDR3 is made up of 12 amino acids. Germline CDR1 and CDR2: MNHEY and SMNVEV (reference sequence). Trimming shortened V by 8 bases and J by 1 base, and 9 bases separated the two germline ends. CDR3 DNA sequence: TGTGCCAGCGTATCAGGGTCCTACGAGCAGTACTTC. It yields the protein CASVSGSYEQYF.